The 30 T cell receptor beta chains below come from one sample, sequenced in a study of T cell repertoires in cytomegalovirus infection. MiXCR, run by TCRdb on the reads, gives a single entry per CDR3 protein. The sample has roughly 500,000 distinct CDR3 sequences, 11% seen once. Sequencing used PBMCs. The receptors derive from a human donor in good health (CMV status not recorded). Some clones in this sample may be carry-over from other donors' samples.

This chain connects TRBV7-9 to TRBJ2-7, with D perhaps matching TRBD2 (5 bases). The V gene's germline CDR1 is SEHNR and CDR2 FQNEAQ (reference sequence). The CDR3 sequence is 15 residues long. V lost 0 bases, J lost 4 bases, and 13 bases lay in between. In DNA, the CDR3 is TGTGCCAGCAGCTTAGCGCGAAGCGGTGGGTACGAGCAGTACTTC. Translated, it gives CASSLARSGGYEQYF. The full variable domain, its missing parts supplied by reference TRBV7-9 and TRBJ2-7, is DTGVSQNPRHKITKRGQNVTFRCDPISEHNRLYWYRQTLGQGPEFLTYFQNEAQLEKSRLLSDRFSAERPKGSFSTLEIQRTEQGDSAMYLCASSLARSGGYEQYFGPGTRLTVT.

This clonotype was seen at least ten times. J is TRBJ1-1 and V is TRBV6-1; D gene ambiguous. Per germline, CDR1 MNHNS and CDR2 SASEGT. The CDR3 is 18 residues long. Trimming pared 0 bases from V and 2 bases from J, leaving 19 bases between. The DNA of the CDR3 is TGTGCCAGCAGTGAAGCGCTCCAAAGAACGGGGTATAACACTGAAGCTTTCTTT. Translated: CASSEALQRTGYNTEAFF.

This clonotype was recorded many times. This chain uses TRBV2 with TRBJ1-2; D is perhaps TRBD1 (5 bases). The CDR3 loop spans 13 amino acids. Trimming pared 4 bases from V and 8 bases from J, leaving 14 bases between. The germline CDR1 and CDR2 sequences are SNHLY and FYNNEI. The CDR3 nucleotides are TGTGCCAGCAGTGTTGGCAGGGATAAGGGCTACACCTTC. It codes for CASSVGRDKGYTF.

This clonotype showed up just a few times. The genes are TRBV20-1 and TRBJ1-5; D may be TRBD1 (5 bases). V was pared by 6 bases and J by 5 bases, with 11 bases between. This CDR3 comprises 12 residues. Germline CDR1 is DFQATT and CDR2 is SNEGSKA (reference sequence). The DNA of the CDR3 is TGCAGTGCAACGGACACTGATCAGCCCCAGCATTTT. Protein: CSATDTDQPQHF.

This clonotype was counted only a few times. This chain uses TRBV24-1 with TRBJ2-1, with 9 bases lining up with TRBD2. The CDR3 is 17 residues long. V lost 3 bases to trimming and J lost 0 bases; unmatched junction nucleotides: 5. The germline gives CDR1 KGHDR, CDR2 SFDVKD. The CDR3 DNA follows: TGTGCCACCAGTGATCTTAATAGCGGGAGCTCCTACAATGAGCAGTTCTTC. Translated, it gives CATSDLNSGSSYNEQFF.

In this sample, this clonotype turned up many times. V usage is TRBV19 and J usage is TRBJ2-3, with 7 bases fitting TRBD1. CDR3 size: 15 residues. With V trimmed by 5 bases and J by 2 bases, 7 bases remained unmatched. CDR1 LNHDA and CDR2 SQIVND come from the germline V gene (reference sequence). DNA for the CDR3: TGTGCCAGTAGTTCCCCGGGACAGCCCACAGATACGCAGTATTTT. Translated: CASSSPGQPTDTQYF.

This clonotype was counted only a few times. J is TRBJ2-6 and V is TRBV19; perhaps D is TRBD1 or TRBD2 (5 bases each). Trimming stripped 3 bases from V and 4 bases from J, with 13 bases between. This CDR3 spans 16 amino acids. CDR1 LNHDA and CDR2 SQIVND come from the germline V gene (reference sequence). The CDR3 reads CASSIMGVNGANVLTF. DNA for the CDR3: TGTGCCAGTAGTATCATGGGGGTGAACGGGGCCAACGTCCTGACTTTC.

This clonotype appeared many times. This sequence joins TRBV12-3 or TRBV12-4 and TRBJ2-1; 10 bases are a match to TRBD2. V shed 7 bases and J 3 bases; nucleotides not matched to a gene: 6. The CDR3 runs to 15 residues. In nucleotides, the CDR3 is TGTGCCAGCACCCTTCTAGCGGGAGACTACAATGAGCAGTTCTTC. It yields the protein CASTLLAGDYNEQFF.

The rearrangement links TRBV15 to TRBJ1-3; possibly TRBD1 for D (5 bases). The germline V gene has CDR1 LNHNV and CDR2 YYDKDF (reference sequence). There are 18 residues in the CDR3. V was trimmed by 0 bases and J by 3 bases, leaving 18 bases between them. CDR3 sequence (DNA): TGTGCCACCAGCAGAGATCTGGCAGGGCTTTCTGGTGGAAACACCATATATTTT. Residues: CATSRDLAGLSGGNTIYF.

This clonotype was counted many times. The V and J genes are TRBV6-6 and TRBJ2-7; no reliable D call. The CDR3 spans 15 residues. V lost 0 bases, J lost 4 bases, and 13 bases lay in between. Germline V gene lookup returns CDR1 MNHNY and CDR2 SVGAGI (reference sequence). The chain's CDR3 is CASSYSTPTVYEQYF. The CDR3 DNA reads TGTGCCAGCAGTTACTCGACCCCGACGGTATACGAGCAGTACTTC.

The chain carries TRBV20-1 and TRBJ2-2, with unresolved D. The CDR3 has 13 amino acids. From germline, CDR1 is DFQATT and CDR2 SNEGSKA (reference sequence). The V end lost 2 bases, the J end lost 7 bases, and 11 bases lay between the germline ends. The CDR3 nucleotides read TGCAGTGCTAGACCCCCGGGCGGCGGGGAGCTGTTTTTT. Translating gives CSARPPGGGELFF.

This clonotype appeared a few times. The chain employs TRBV27 and TRBJ2-6; maybe TRBD1 (6 bases). The CDR3 extends over 22 amino acids. Germline values: CDR1 MNHEY, CDR2 SMNVEV (reference sequence). Trimming shortened V by 2 bases and J by 0 bases, and 26 bases separated the two germline ends. CDR3 nucleotide sequence: TGTGCCAGCAGTTTAATAGACCTGGACAGCCCTAACCCTAACTCTGGGGCCAACGTCCTGACTTTC. It yields the protein CASSLIDLDSPNPNSGANVLTF.

Remarks on this clonotype: A single base separates this from a much larger clone, so it may be a read error. This chain links TRBV6-2 or TRBV6-3 with TRBJ2-1; D could derive from TRBD1 or TRBD2 (5 bases each). The CDR3 covers 13 residues. Looked up from germline, CDR1 is MNHEY and CDR2 is SVGEGT. In DNA, the CDR3 is TGTGCCAGCAGGCGAGGGGTGTACAATGAGCTGTTCTTC. Residues: CASRRGVYNELFF.

V and J are TRBV6-6 and TRBJ2-5, with 11 bases matching TRBD2. CDR1 and CDR2 (germline): MNHNY, SVGAGI (reference sequence). The V gene end was trimmed by 7 bases and the J gene end by 5 bases; junction bases not matched to a gene: 9. This CDR3 is built from 15 residues. The CDR3 loop reads CASMPLAGAMETQYF. Here the CDR3 DNA reads TGTGCCAGCATGCCACTAGCGGGAGCGATGGAGACCCAGTACTTC.

Many counts were recorded for this clonotype. The chain is built from TRBV7-9 and TRBJ1-5, with D perhaps TRBD1 (6 bases). The CDR3 totals 14 residues. V was clipped by 3 bases and J by 3 bases, with 9 bases between them. The germline gives CDR1 SEHNR, CDR2 FQNEAQ (reference sequence). DNA for the CDR3: TGTGCCAGCAGCTTTGGACAGCCCAATCAGCCCCAGCATTTT. Protein sequence: CASSFGQPNQPQHF.

Many counts were recorded for this clonotype. The rearrangement links TRBV7-8 to TRBJ2-7; TRBD2 matches at 7 bases. Germline trimming cut 5 bases from V and 0 bases from J; bases unmatched to any gene: 10. The germline gives CDR1 SGHVS, CDR2 FQNEAQ. The CDR3 extends over 16 amino acids. Here the CDR3 DNA reads TGTGCCAGCAGCCCCTCTAGCGGCCCGAGCTCCTACGAGCAGTACTTC. Protein: CASSPSSGPSSYEQYF.

This clonotype came up many times. This chain joins TRBV7-9 and TRBJ1-2; D is perhaps TRBD1 (6 bases). Trimming shortened V by 5 bases and J by 2 bases, and 15 bases separated the two germline ends. The CDR3 is 15 residues long. Germline-derived CDR1 and CDR2 are SEHNR and FQNEAQ (reference sequence). The CDR3 protein is CASSPWDTSNYGYTF. CDR3 nucleotide sequence: TGTGCCAGCAGCCCCTGGGACACATCCAACTATGGCTACACCTTC.

This clonotype was recorded many times. The genes are TRBV28 and TRBJ2-7, with TRBD2 matching over 8 bases. Germline V gives CDR1 MDHEN, CDR2 SYDVKM. The ends lost 6 bases at V and 1 base at J; junction bases unmatched: 5. The CDR3 sequence is 14 residues long. The CDR3 DNA sequence: TGTGCCAGCAGCTTTAGCGGGAATTCCTACGAGCAGTACTTC. It specifies CASSFSGNSYEQYF.

The sample holds many counts of this clonotype. V gene TRBV7-8 combines with J gene TRBJ1-5; D is undetermined. Trimming stripped 5 bases from V and 0 bases from J, with 8 bases between. This CDR3 is built from 14 residues. Germline V gene data show CDR1 as SGHVS and CDR2 as FQNEAQ. For the CDR3, the DNA is TGTGCCAGCAGCCCCACCCTTAGCAATCAGCCCCAGCATTTT. Its translation is CASSPTLSNQPQHF.

Turning to this clonotype: The final CDR3 position lacks the conserved phenylalanine or tryptophan, pointing to a likely read error. V gene TRBV3-1 combines with J gene TRBJ2-1, with D tentatively TRBD1 or TRBD2 (5 bases each). Trimming pared 3 bases from V and 4 bases from J, leaving 10 bases between. Germline-derived CDR1 and CDR2 are LGHDT and YNNKEL (reference sequence). This CDR3 has 14 residues. The CDR3 DNA reads as TGTGCCAGCAGCCACCGGGACGGATACAATGAGCAGTTCTTA. It specifies CASSHRDGYNEQFL.

The V and J genes are TRBV20-1 and TRBJ2-7, with D maybe TRBD1 (5 bases). Trimming took 6 bases from V and 6 from J, leaving 15 bases between them. There are 12 residues in the CDR3. Germline lookup yields CDR1 DFQATT and CDR2 SNEGSKA (reference sequence). The CDR3 coding sequence is TGCAGTGCCCTAGGGGCTGATACCGAGCAGTACTTC. Translated, it gives CSALGADTEQYF.

A few counts support this clonotype. The chain uses TRBV20-1 and TRBJ1-4; TRBD1 aligns across 8 bases. In germline, CDR1 is DFQATT, CDR2 SNEGSKA (reference sequence). The length of the CDR3 is 13 residues. The ends lost 5 bases at V and 7 bases at J; junction bases unmatched: 6. CDR3 in amino acids: CSAFGQGTEKLFF. The CDR3 DNA reads TGCAGTGCTTTCGGACAGGGAACTGAAAAACTGTTTTTT.

This clonotype was recorded a few times. V usage is TRBV12-3 or TRBV12-4 and J usage is TRBJ1-2; unclear D gene. Trimming took 1 base from V and 4 from J, leaving 16 bases between them. CDR3 length: 16 amino acids. For the CDR3, the DNA is TGTGCCAGCAGTTTAGGCTCGTTGCGGGGAGGCTATGGCTACACCTTC. Protein product: CASSLGSLRGGYGYTF.

This clonotype was detected ten times or more. The chain recombines TRBV11-2 with TRBJ1-3, with D possibly matching TRBD1 (5 bases). This CDR3 is 14 amino acids long. Germline loops: CDR1 SGHAT, CDR2 FQNNGV. The germline V and J ends were trimmed by 6 bases and 2 bases, with 11 bases remaining between them. CDR3 residues: CASRTGGAGNTIYF. The CDR3 bases are TGTGCCAGCAGAACCGGGGGGGCTGGAAACACCATATATTTT.

CDR3: CASSPPLSPLHF. CDR3 coding DNA: TGTGCCAGCTCACCACCTCTTTCACCCCTCCACTTT. The chain is built from TRBV18 and TRBJ1-6; D unclear. Trimming shortened V by 0 bases and J by 9 bases, and 3 bases separated the two germline ends. Germline CDR1 reads KGHSH; CDR2 reads LQKENI. The CDR3 totals 12 residues.

This clonotype was observed many times. The chain couples TRBV10-3 to TRBJ1-5; 8 bases map to TRBD1. The CDR3 runs to 14 residues. V shed 3 bases, J shed 5 bases, and the junction held 3 bases outside the gene matches. The germline V gene has CDR1 ENHRY and CDR2 SYGVKD. The CDR3 spells CAISDIQGDQPQHF. Written as DNA, the CDR3 is TGTGCCATCAGTGACATACAGGGGGATCAGCCCCAGCATTTT.

CDR3 sequence: CASSPMSGGNTEAFF. Here the CDR3 DNA reads TGTGCCAGCAGCCCGATGAGCGGGGGGAACACTGAAGCTTTCTTT. The V call is TRBV3-1, the J call TRBJ1-1; weak D call: TRBD1 (5 bases). Trimming took off 4 bases at V and 1 base at J, with 13 bases between the two ends. This CDR3 region has 15 residues. In germline, CDR1 is LGHDT, CDR2 YNNKEL (reference sequence).

This clonotype was seen repeatedly, ten times or more. The V call is TRBV6-1, the J call TRBJ1-1, with D possibly TRBD1 on 5 matching bases. CDR1 and CDR2 from the germline V gene are MNHNS and SASEGT. V was cut by 7 bases and J by 8 bases, with 17 bases left in between. The CDR3 runs to 13 residues. The CDR3 DNA reads TGTGCCAGCACCTTTCCCGGGACGAGAGAAGCTTTCTTT. This codes for CASTFPGTREAFF.

This clonotype was picked up many times. The chain links TRBV28 to TRBJ2-7; tentative D call: TRBD1 (6 bases). This CDR3 is built from 14 residues. CDR1 MDHEN and CDR2 SYDVKM come from the germline V gene. V lost 5 bases and J 2 bases, leaving 13 bases between the germline ends. The CDR3 DNA sequence: TGTGCCAGCAGTCCCGGGACACCCCCCTACGAGCAGTACTTC. This sequence encodes CASSPGTPPYEQYF.

This clonotype was found many times. The rearrangement joins TRBV7-9 to TRBJ2-3; 13 bases match TRBD2. The CDR3 consists of 16 residues. The V and J ends lost 3 bases and 7 bases, in that order; junction bases with no gene match: 7. Germline-derived CDR1 and CDR2 are SEHNR and FQNEAQ (reference sequence). CDR3 protein: CASSFTRLAGGNTQYF. As DNA, the CDR3 is TGTGCCAGCAGCTTTACGAGACTAGCGGGAGGAAATACGCAGTATTTT. Full variable domain (outside the CDR3, taken from reference TRBV7-9 and TRBJ2-3): DTGVSQNPRHKITKRGQNVTFRCDPISEHNRLYWYRQTLGQGPEFLTYFQNEAQLEKSRLLSDRFSAERPKGSFSTLEIQRTEQGDSAMYLCASSFTRLAGGNTQYFGPGTRLTVL.